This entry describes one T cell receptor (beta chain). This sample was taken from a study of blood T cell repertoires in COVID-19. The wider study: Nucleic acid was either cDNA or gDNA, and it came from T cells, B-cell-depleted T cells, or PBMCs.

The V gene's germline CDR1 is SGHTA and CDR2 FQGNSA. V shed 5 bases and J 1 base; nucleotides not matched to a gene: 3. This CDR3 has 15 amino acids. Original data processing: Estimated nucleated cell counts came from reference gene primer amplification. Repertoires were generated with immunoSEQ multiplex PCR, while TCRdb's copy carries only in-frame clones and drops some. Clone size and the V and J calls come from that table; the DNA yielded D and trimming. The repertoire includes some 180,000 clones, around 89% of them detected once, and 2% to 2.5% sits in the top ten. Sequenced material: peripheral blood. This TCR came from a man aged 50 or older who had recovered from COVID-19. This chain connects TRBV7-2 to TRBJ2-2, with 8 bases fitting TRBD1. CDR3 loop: CASSRGQVNTGELFF. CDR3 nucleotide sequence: TGTGCCAGCAGCCGGGGACAGGTGAACACCGGGGAGCTGTTTTTT. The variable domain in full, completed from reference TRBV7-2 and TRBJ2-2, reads GAGVSQSPSNKVTEKGKDVELRCDPISGHTALYWYRQSLGQGLEFLIYFQGNSAPDKSGLPSDRFSAERTGGSVSTLTIQRTQQEDSAVYLCASSRGQVNTGELFFGEGSRLTVL.